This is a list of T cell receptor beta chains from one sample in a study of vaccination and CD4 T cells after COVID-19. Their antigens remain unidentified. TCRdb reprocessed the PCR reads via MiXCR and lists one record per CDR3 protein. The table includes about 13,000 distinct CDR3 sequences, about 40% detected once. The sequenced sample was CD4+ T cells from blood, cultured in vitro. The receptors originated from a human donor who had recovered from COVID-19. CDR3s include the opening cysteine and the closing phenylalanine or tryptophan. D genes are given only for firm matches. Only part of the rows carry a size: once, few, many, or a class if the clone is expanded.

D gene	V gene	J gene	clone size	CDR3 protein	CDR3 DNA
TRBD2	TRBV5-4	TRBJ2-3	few	CASSFPRAGGTTDTQYF	TGTGCCAGCAGCTTCCCTCGGGCGGGAGGAACCACAGATACGCAGTATTTT
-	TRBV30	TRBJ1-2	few	CAWRRGPPYGYTF	TGTGCCTGGAGGCGGGGGCCCCCCTATGGCTACACCTTC
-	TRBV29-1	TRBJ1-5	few	CSVVSPGGNQPQHF	TGCAGCGTTGTATCTCCAGGGGGCAATCAGCCCCAGCATTTT
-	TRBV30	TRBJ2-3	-	CAWRHRQSTDTQYF	TGTGCCTGGAGGCACCGGCAAAGCACAGATACGCAGTATTTT
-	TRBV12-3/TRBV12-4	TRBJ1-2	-	CASSSGTSYTF	TGTGCCAGCAGCTCAGGGACCAGCTACACCTTC
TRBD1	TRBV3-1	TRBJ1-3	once	CASGGTDSGNTIYF	TGTGCCAGCGGGGGGACAGACTCTGGAAACACCATATATTTT
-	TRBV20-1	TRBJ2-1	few	CSARDQGSHHWGEQFF	TGCAGTGCTAGAGATCAGGGTAGTCACCATTGGGGTGAGCAGTTCTTC
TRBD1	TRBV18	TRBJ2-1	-	CASSTGTGADNEQFF	TGTGCCAGCTCCACCGGGACAGGGGCGGACAATGAGCAGTTCTTC
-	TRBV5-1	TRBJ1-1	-	CASSLGWGPGEAFF	TGCGCCAGCAGCTTGGGGTGGGGGCCCGGTGAAGCTTTCTTT
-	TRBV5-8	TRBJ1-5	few	CASSPWEGVQPQHF	TGTGCCAGCAGCCCTTGGGAAGGGGTCCAGCCCCAGCATTTT
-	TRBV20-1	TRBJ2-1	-	CSAHRERLRREQFF	TGCAGTGCTCATCGGGAAAGACTTCGGCGTGAGCAGTTCTTC
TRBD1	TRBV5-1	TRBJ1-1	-	CASRSGTANMNTEAFF	TGCGCCAGCAGGTCCGGGACAGCCAATATGAACACTGAAGCTTTCTTT
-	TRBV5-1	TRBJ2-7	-	CASSLATEGYEQYF	TGCGCCAGCAGCTTGGCTACTGAAGGCTACGAGCAGTACTTC
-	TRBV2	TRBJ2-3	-	CASSGEGAGTQYF	TGTGCCAGCAGTGGTGAAGGAGCAGGGACGCAGTATTTT
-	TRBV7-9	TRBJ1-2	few	CASSSVGGDGYTF	TGTGCCAGCAGCTCGGTGGGGGGGGATGGCTACACCTTC
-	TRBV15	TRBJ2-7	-	CATSRGATLYEQYF	TGTGCCACCAGCAGAGGGGCGACCCTTTACGAGCAGTACTTC
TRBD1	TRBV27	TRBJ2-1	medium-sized	CASSLSTGGYNEQFF	TGTGCCAGCAGTTTATCCACAGGGGGCTACAATGAGCAGTTCTTC
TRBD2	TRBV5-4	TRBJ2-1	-	CASSAQLAGDTYNEQFF	TGTGCCAGCAGCGCCCAACTAGCGGGAGACACCTACAATGAGCAGTTCTTC
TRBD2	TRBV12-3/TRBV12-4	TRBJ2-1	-	CASRIAGGTQQFF	TGTGCCAGCCGAATAGCGGGAGGGACCCAGCAGTTCTTC
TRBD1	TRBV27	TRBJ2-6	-	CASMWVTGGSGANVLTF	TGTGCCAGCATGTGGGTGACAGGGGGCTCTGGGGCCAACGTCCTGACTTTC
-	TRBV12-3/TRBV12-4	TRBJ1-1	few	CASSLGGLGSEAFF	TGTGCCAGCAGTTTAGGGGGTTTGGGCAGTGAAGCTTTCTTT
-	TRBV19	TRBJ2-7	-	CASSGKFRDLRGEQYF	TGTGCCAGTAGCGGTAAGTTCCGGGATCTCCGCGGCGAGCAGTACTTC
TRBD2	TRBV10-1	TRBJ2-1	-	CATSPGLAGENEQFF	TGCGCCACGTCACCGGGACTAGCGGGAGAAAATGAGCAGTTCTTC
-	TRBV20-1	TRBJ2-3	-	CSAERWTRGQGGDTQYF	TGCAGTGCTGAGCGCTGGACACGAGGGCAGGGAGGTGATACGCAGTATTTT
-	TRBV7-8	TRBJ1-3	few	CASSLAARGNTIYF	TGTGCCAGCAGCTTAGCGGCTAGGGGAAACACCATATATTTT
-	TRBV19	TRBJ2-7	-	CASSITPRDGGDEQYF	TGTGCCAGTAGTATTACCCCACGGGACGGGGGCGACGAGCAGTACTTC
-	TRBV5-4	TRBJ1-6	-	CASSLQGDFSPLHF	TGTGCCAGCAGCTTGCAGGGTGATTTTTCACCCCTCCACTTT
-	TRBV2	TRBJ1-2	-	CASRRAQTVTRVGGYTF	TGTGCCAGCAGGCGGGCCCAAACGGTGACCAGGGTAGGTGGCTACACCTTC
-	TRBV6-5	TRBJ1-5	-	CASSYPQGGGSNQPQHF	TGTGCCAGCAGTTACCCCCAAGGGGGGGGTAGCAATCAGCCCCAGCATTTT
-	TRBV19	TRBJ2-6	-	CASSTGDGANVLTF	TGTGCCAGTAGTACAGGGGACGGGGCCAACGTCCTGACTTTC
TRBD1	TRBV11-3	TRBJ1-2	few	CASRDRGDYGYTF	TGTGCCAGCCGGGACAGGGGTGACTATGGCTACACCTTC
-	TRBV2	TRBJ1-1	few	CASSWGETEAFF	TGTGCCAGCAGTTGGGGGGAAACTGAAGCTTTCTTT
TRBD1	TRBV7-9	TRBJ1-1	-	CASSRDRARNTEAFF	TGTGCCAGCAGCCGAGACAGGGCTAGGAACACTGAAGCTTTCTTT
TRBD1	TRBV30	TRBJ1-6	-	CAWSTGTGYNSPLHF	TGTGCCTGGAGTACCGGGACAGGCTATAATTCACCCCTCCACTTT
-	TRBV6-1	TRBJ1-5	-	CASSDRDQQQPQHF	TGTGCCAGCAGTGACAGGGATCAACAACAGCCCCAGCATTTT
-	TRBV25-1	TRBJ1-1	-	CASRSILGSGLGTEAFF	TGTGCCAGCCGATCCATATTAGGGTCGGGGTTGGGCACTGAAGCTTTCTTT
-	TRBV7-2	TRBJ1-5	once	CASSLVGGSSNQPQHF	TGTGCCAGCAGCTTAGTAGGGGGGTCGAGCAATCAGCCCCAGCATTTT
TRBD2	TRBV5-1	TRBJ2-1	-	CASSLAGLGAWEQFF	TGCGCCAGCAGCTTGGCGGGACTAGGGGCGTGGGAGCAGTTCTTC
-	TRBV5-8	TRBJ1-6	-	CASSPRGRADNSPLHF	TGTGCCAGCAGCCCGCGGGGCAGGGCGGATAATTCACCCCTCCACTTT
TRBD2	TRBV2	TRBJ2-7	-	CASSEALAGVGQYF	TGTGCCAGCAGTGAAGCGCTAGCGGGAGTCGGGCAGTACTTC
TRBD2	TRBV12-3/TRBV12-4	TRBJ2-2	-	CASDDSGGGTGELFF	TGTGCCAGCGATGACAGCGGGGGTGGGACCGGGGAGCTGTTTTTT
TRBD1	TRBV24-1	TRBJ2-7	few	CATSARDRGLYEQYF	TGTGCCACCAGTGCCCGGGACAGGGGGCTCTACGAGCAGTACTTC
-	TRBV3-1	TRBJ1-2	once	CASSHRDLYGYTF	TGTGCCAGCAGCCACAGGGACCTCTATGGCTACACCTTC
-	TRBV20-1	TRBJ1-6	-	CSARPRGLSDSPLHF	TGCAGTGCTAGACCTAGGGGGTTATCGGATTCACCCCTCCACTTT
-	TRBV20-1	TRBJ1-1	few	CSAPDSEAFF	TGCAGTGCTCCGGACAGTGAAGCTTTCTTT
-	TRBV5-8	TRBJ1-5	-	CASSPTGTGQPQHF	TGTGCCAGCAGCCCAACAGGGACCGGTCAGCCCCAGCATTTT
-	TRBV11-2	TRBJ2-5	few	CASSYLYQETQYF	TGTGCCAGCAGCTACTTGTACCAAGAGACCCAGTACTTC
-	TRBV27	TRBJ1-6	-	CASSFRNPSDSPLHF	TGTGCCAGCAGTTTCAGGAATCCTTCGGATTCACCCCTCCACTTT
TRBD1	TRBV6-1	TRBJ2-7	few	CASSETGGELEQYF	TGTGCCAGCAGTGAGACAGGGGGGGAGTTGGAGCAGTACTTC
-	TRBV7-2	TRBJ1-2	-	CASSLRVRGNGYTF	TGTGCCAGCAGCTTACGAGTCAGGGGAAATGGCTACACCTTC
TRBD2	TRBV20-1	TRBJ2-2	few	CSARNGLAENTGELFF	TGCAGTGCTAGAAACGGACTAGCGGAGAACACCGGGGAGCTGTTTTTT
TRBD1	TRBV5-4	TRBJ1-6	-	CASSHRDRNNSPLHF	TGTGCCAGCAGCCACCGGGACAGAAATAATTCACCCCTCCACTTT